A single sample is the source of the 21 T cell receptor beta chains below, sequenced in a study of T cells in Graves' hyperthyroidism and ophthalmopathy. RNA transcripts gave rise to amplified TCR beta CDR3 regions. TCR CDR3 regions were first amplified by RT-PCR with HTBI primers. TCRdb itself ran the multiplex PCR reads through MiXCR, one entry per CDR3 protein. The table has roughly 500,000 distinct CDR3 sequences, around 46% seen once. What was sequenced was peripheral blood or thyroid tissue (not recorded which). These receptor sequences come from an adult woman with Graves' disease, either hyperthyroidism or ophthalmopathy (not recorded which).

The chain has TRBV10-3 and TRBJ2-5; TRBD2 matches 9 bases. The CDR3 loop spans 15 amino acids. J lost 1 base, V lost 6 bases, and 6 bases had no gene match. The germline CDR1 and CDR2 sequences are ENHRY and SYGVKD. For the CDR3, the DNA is TGTGCCATCAGAACCGGGACTAGCACCCAAGAGACCCAGTACTTC. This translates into CAIRTGTSTQETQYF.

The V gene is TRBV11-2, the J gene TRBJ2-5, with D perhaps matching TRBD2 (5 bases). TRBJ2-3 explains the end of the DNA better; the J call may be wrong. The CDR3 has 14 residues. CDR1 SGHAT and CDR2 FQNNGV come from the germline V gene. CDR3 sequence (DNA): TGTGCCAGCAGCTCCCCACTACTAGGAGATACGCAGTATTTT. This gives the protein CASSSPLLGDTQYF.

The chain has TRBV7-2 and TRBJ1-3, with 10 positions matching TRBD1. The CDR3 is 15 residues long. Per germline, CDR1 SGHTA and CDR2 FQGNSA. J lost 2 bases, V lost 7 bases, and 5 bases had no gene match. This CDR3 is CASTPGTGAGNTIYF. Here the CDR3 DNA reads TGTGCCAGCACCCCCGGGACAGGGGCTGGAAACACCATATATTTT.

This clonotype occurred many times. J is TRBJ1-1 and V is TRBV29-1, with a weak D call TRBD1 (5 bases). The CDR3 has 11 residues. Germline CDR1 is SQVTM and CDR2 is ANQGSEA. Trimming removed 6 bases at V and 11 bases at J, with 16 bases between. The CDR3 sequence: CSVEGSRGAFF. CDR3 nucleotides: TGCAGCGTGGAGGGGTCTCGAGGTGCTTTCTTT.

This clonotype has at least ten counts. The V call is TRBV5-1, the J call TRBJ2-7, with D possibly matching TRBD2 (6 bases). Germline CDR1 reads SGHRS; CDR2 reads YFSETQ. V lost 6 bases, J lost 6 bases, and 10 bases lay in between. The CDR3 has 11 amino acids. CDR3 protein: CASTGESEQYF. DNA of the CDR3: TGCGCCAGCACGGGAGAGAGCGAGCAGTACTTC.

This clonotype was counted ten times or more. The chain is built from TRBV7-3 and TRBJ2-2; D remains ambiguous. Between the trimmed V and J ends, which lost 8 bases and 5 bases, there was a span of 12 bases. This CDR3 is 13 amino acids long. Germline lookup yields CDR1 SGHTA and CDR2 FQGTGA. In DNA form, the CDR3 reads TGTGCCAGCGGTGATAGTGTAACCGGGGAGCTGTTTTTT. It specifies CASGDSVTGELFF.

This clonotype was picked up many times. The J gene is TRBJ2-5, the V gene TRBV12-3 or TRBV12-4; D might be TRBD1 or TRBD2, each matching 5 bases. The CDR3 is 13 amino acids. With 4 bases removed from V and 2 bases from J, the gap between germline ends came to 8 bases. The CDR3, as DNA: TGTGCCAGCAGTTCGGGACGTCAAGAGACCCAGTACTTC. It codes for CASSSGRQETQYF.

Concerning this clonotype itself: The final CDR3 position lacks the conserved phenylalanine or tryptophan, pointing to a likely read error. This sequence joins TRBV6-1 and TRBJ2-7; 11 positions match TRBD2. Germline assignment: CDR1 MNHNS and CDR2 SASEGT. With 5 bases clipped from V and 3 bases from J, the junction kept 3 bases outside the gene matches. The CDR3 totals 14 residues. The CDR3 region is CASSLAGGNYEQYL. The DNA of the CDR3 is TGTGCCAGCAGTCTAGCGGGAGGTAACTACGAGCAGTACCTC.

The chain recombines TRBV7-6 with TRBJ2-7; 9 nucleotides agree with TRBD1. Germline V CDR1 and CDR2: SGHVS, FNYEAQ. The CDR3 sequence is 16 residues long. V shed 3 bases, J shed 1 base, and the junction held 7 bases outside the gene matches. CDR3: CASSFHPGTGSYEQYF. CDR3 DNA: TGTGCCAGCAGCTTTCACCCAGGGACAGGGTCCTACGAGCAGTACTTC.

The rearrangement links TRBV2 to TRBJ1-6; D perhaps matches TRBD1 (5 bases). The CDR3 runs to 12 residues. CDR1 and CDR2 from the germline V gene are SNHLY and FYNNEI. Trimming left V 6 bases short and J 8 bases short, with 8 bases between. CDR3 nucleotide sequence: TGTGCCAGCAGGAGCAGGGATTCACCCCTCCACTTT. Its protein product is CASRSRDSPLHF.

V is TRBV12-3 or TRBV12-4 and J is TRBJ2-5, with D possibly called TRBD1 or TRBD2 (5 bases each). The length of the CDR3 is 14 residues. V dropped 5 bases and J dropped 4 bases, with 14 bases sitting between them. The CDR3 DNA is TGTGCCAGCAGTCGGGACGGAGAGAGAGAGACCCAGTACTTC. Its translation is CASSRDGERETQYF.

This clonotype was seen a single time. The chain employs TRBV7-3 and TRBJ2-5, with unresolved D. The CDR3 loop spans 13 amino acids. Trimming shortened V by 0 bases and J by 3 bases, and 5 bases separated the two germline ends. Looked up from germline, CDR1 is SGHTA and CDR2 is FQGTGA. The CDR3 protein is CASSLTAKETQYF. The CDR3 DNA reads TGTGCCAGCAGCTTAACAGCCAAAGAGACCCAGTACTTC.

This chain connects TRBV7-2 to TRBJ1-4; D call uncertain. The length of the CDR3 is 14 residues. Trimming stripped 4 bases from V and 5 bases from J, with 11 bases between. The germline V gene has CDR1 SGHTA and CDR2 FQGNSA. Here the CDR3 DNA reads TGTGCCAGCAGCTCGGGATCCCCCAATGAAAAACTGTTTTTT. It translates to CASSSGSPNEKLFF.

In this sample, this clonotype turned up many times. The CDR3 coding sequence is TGCGCCAGCAGCTTACGACAGGGGACCGGGGAGCTGTTTTTT. It yields the protein CASSLRQGTGELFF. This chain uses TRBV5-1 with TRBJ2-2; 8 bases are shared with TRBD1. This CDR3 has 14 amino acids. Germline V CDR1 and CDR2: SGHRS, YFSETQ. Unmatched junction bases numbered 2, after V lost 2 bases and J lost 5 bases.

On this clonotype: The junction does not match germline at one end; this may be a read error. The CDR3 spells CASSLVASGPYEQYF. The CDR3 bases are TGCGCCAGCAGCTTGGTGGCTAGCGGCCCCTACGAGCAGTACTTC. This rearrangement joins TRBV7-9 to TRBJ2-7; 7 nucleotides match TRBD2. CDR3 length: 15 amino acids. Germline loops: CDR1 SEHNR, CDR2 FQNEAQ (reference sequence).

This CDR3 reads CASSLSGTSGGQETQYF. The CDR3 DNA reads as TGTGCCAGCAGCTTATCCGGGACTAGCGGAGGCCAAGAGACCCAGTACTTC. This chain links TRBV7-2 with TRBJ2-5; 11 nucleotides match TRBD2. Germline assignment: CDR1 SGHTA and CDR2 FQGNSA. V was clipped by 2 bases and J by 1 base; unmatched bases: 6. The CDR3 is 17 residues long.

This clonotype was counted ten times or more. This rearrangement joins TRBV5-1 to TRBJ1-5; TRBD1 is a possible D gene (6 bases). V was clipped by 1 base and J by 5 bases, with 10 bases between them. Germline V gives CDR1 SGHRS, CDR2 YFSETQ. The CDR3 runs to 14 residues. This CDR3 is CASSLSAGDQPQHF. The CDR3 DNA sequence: TGCGCCAGCAGCTTGTCGGCAGGGGATCAGCCCCAGCATTTT.

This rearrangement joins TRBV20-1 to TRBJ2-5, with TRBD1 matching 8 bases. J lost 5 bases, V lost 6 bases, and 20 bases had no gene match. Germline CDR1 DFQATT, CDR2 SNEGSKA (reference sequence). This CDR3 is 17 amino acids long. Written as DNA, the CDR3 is TGCAGTGCCACGCGGCGGCTAGCGACAGGGGTTCGGGAGACCCAGTACTTC. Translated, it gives CSATRRLATGVRETQYF.

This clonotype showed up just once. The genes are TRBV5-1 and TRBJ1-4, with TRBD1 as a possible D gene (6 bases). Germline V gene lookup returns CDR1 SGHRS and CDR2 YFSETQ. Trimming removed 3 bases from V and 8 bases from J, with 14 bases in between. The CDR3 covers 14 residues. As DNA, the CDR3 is TGCGCCAGCAGCTGTGGGACAAGGGGCGAAAAACTGTTTTTT. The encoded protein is CASSCGTRGEKLFF.

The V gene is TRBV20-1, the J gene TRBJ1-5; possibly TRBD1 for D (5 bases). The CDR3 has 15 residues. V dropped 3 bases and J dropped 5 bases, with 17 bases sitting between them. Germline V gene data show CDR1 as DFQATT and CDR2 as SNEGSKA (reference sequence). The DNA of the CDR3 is TGCAGTGCTAGTAAGGGGATCTGGTCGCATCAGCCCCAGCATTTT. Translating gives CSASKGIWSHQPQHF.

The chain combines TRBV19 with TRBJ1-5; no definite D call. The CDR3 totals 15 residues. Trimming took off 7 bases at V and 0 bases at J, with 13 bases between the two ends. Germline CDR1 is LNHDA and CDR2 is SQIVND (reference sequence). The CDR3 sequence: CASNRKRNSNQPQHF. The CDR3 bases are TGTGCCAGTAACCGTAAACGGAATAGCAATCAGCCCCAGCATTTT.